The 30 T cell receptor beta chains below come from one sample, sequenced in a study of prognosis after radiotherapy for stage I lung cancer (dated by TCRdb to the early 2020s). Instrument on record: Illumina HiSeq 3000. Two rounds of multiplex PCR on genomic DNA were used to amplify the TCR beta CDR3 region. In the first round of PCR, primers specific to each TRBV and TRBJ gene were used, and the primer sequences are filed in Chinese patent CN105087789A. TCRdb reworked the public reads: Q25 trimming with fastp, MiXCR clone assembly, productive beta chains retained. A single entry per CDR3 protein holds the most common genes and DNA from its merged rows. This sample comprises roughly 27,000 distinct CDR3 sequences, 46% of them detected only once. About 15% of the sample is taken by the ten largest. Sequencing was performed on PBMCs, taken before or after stereotactic body radiation therapy (not recorded which). The receptors stem from a donor aged 50 or older with non-small cell lung cancer.

Note on this clonotype: At one boundary the junction diverges from the germline segment, which might be a read error. This chain links TRBV6-1 with TRBJ2-6; 7 nucleotides line up with TRBD1. The germline V gene has CDR1 MNHNS and CDR2 SASEGT. The CDR3 covers 15 residues. The CDR3 is CSSVGQSSWANVLTF. DNA for the CDR3: TGTTCCAGCGTGGGACAGTCCTCTTGGGCCAACGTCCTGACTTTC.

As for this clonotype: One end of the junction varies from germline; a read error may be responsible. This CDR3 reads CASMGTVNTGELLF. The CDR3 DNA follows: TGTGCCAGCATGGGGACAGTAAACACCGGGGAGCTGCTTTTT. The chain recombines TRBV12-3 or TRBV12-4 with TRBJ2-2, with 7 nucleotides matching TRBD1. The CDR3 consists of 14 residues.

About this clonotype: This likely comes from a read error, as the CDR3 has no conserved phenylalanine or tryptophan at its end. The J gene is TRBJ1-2, the V gene TRBV6-9; a possible D gene is TRBD1 (5 bases). Trimming took off 4 bases at V and 7 bases at J, with 22 bases between the two ends. Germline CDR1 and CDR2: MNHGY and SVAAGI. The CDR3 has 16 residues. The CDR3 DNA sequence: TGTGCCAGCAGTTCCGGGGGAGCGGACCTACGTGGTGGCTACACCTTA. It translates to CASSSGGADLRGGYTL.

This clonotype was observed many times. The genes are TRBV10-3 and TRBJ2-1; D call uncertain. The germline V and J ends were trimmed by 4 bases and 13 bases, with 11 bases remaining between them. Germline CDR1 and CDR2: ENHRY and SYGVKD. The length of the CDR3 is 11 residues. CDR3 nucleotide sequence: TGTGCCATCAGTGGAGTAGGAGAACAGTTCTTC. This encodes CAISGVGEQFF.

In this sample, this clonotype is medium-sized. J is TRBJ1-3 and V is TRBV6-1, with D maybe TRBD1 (6 bases). The CDR3 extends over 14 amino acids. The germline V and J ends were trimmed by 2 bases and 2 bases, with 7 bases remaining between them. Germline V gene sequence: CDR1 MNHNS, CDR2 SASEGT. CDR3 nucleotide sequence: TGTGCCAGCAGTGAATACAGGGCTGGAAACACCATATATTTT. Translating it yields CASSEYRAGNTIYF.

Details on this clonotype: This probably arose from a read error, given a far larger clone one base away. The V and J genes are TRBV28 and TRBJ2-7; a weak D match, TRBD1 (5 bases). The J call is in doubt because the DNA end fits TRBJ1-2 better. The CDR3 extends over 14 amino acids. Per the germline V gene, CDR1 is MDHEN and CDR2 is SYDVKM. Here the CDR3 reads CASSNPGQNYDYTF. CDR3 sequence (DNA): TGTGCCAGCAGTAACCCGGGGCAGAACTATGACTACACCTTC.

This clonotype was observed at least ten times. The chain employs TRBV19 and TRBJ2-7; 8 bases agree with TRBD1. Germline V gene data show CDR1 as LNHDA and CDR2 as SQIVND (reference sequence). CDR3 length equals 14 residues. J lost 5 bases, V lost 5 bases, and 8 bases had no gene match. The CDR3, as DNA: TGTGCCAGTAGTCTCGGACAGGGTGGGCACGAGCAGTACTTC. This encodes CASSLGQGGHEQYF.

Comment on this clonotype: This is likely a read error, given that the CDR3 carries no conserved phenylalanine or tryptophan at its end. Because the CDR3's place on the DNA is in doubt, the DNA is left out and the CDR3 is given as listed by TCRdb. The chain links TRBV2 to TRBJ2-2. Looked up from germline, CDR1 is SNHLY and CDR2 is FYNNEI. Both ends counted, the CDR3 spans 14 residues. The CDR3 reads CASSRRPDTGELFL.

CDR3 sequence reads: CASSFLPVGLAGYSTDTQYF. The CDR3 nucleotides are TGTGCCAGCAGTTTCCTACCGGTGGGACTAGCGGGATACTCCACAGATACGCAGTATTTT. This sequence joins TRBV6-5 and TRBJ2-3; 13 nucleotides agree with TRBD2. CDR1 and CDR2 from the germline V gene are MNHEY and SVGAGI. J lost 2 bases, V lost 4 bases, and 15 bases had no gene match. The CDR3 loop spans 20 amino acids.

This clonotype came up many times. J is TRBJ1-1 and V is TRBV18, with a tentative D call TRBD1 (6 bases). The CDR3 runs 13 residues. The germline V and J ends were trimmed by 4 bases and 2 bases, with 8 bases remaining between them. Germline V CDR1 and CDR2: KGHSH, LQKENI. The CDR3 DNA reads TGTGCCAGCTCACGGGACAAAAACACTGAAGCTTTCTTT. The encoded protein is CASSRDKNTEAFF.

This chain links TRBV7-2 with TRBJ2-4, with 7 bases aligning to TRBD2. V lost 3 bases and J lost 1; bases outside the gene matches: 6. Germline V gives CDR1 SGHTA, CDR2 FQGNSA. The CDR3 sequence is 16 residues long. The CDR3 nucleotides read TGTGCCAGCAGCTTCCGCGGGAGCTCGGCCAAAAACATTCAGTACTTC. Translation gives CASSFRGSSAKNIQYF.

Concerning this clonotype itself: A much larger clone sits a single nucleotide away, making a read error possible. The chain joins TRBV27 to TRBJ2-5, with 8 nucleotides matching TRBD2. Germline V gives CDR1 MNHEY, CDR2 SMNVEV (reference sequence). The CDR3 totals 14 residues. Written as DNA, the CDR3 is TGTGCCAGCAGTTCACGGGCCGGGGGGGAGAACCAGTACTTC. Residues: CASSSRAGGENQYF.

Comment on this clonotype: A much bigger clone sits one base away, suggesting this may be a read error. The rearrangement joins TRBV20-1 to TRBJ2-3, with D tentatively TRBD1 (5 bases). CDR3 size: 15 residues. Germline CDR1 reads DFQATT; CDR2 reads SNEGSKA (reference sequence). Trimming took 1 base from V and 3 from J, leaving 14 bases between them. CDR3: CSARVGAASTDTQYF. DNA of the CDR3: TGCAGTGCTAGAGTAGGGGCTGCTTCTACAGATACGCAGTATTTT.

Concerning this clonotype: This may arise from a read error, as a much more abundant clone is one base away. The J gene is TRBJ1-1, the V gene TRBV5-1; 9 bases are a match to TRBD1. The germline V gene has CDR1 SGHRS and CDR2 YFSETQ. With 3 bases clipped from V and 5 bases from J, the junction kept 5 bases outside the gene matches. The CDR3 length is 14 residues. CDR3 in DNA: TGCGCCAGCAGCTCCGGGACAGGGAAAACTGAAGCTTTCTTT. It encodes CASSSGTGKTEAFF.

This clonotype was detected only once. A far larger clone is just one base off, so this is likely a read error. The gene calls are TRBV3-2 and TRBJ2-2; TRBD2 reflects the table's D call only, with no check against the DNA. TRBV3-2 is a recognized pseudogene. This CDR3 spans 14 amino acids. In nucleotides, the CDR3 is TGTGCCAGCAGCAAGACTAGAACCGTCGGGGAGCTGTTTTTT. It yields the protein CASSKTRTVGELFF.

This clonotype was recorded many times. The chain is built from TRBV18 and TRBJ1-2; D ambiguous. V dropped 2 bases and J dropped 4 bases, with 14 bases sitting between them. The CDR3 is 15 residues long. Looked up from germline, CDR1 is KGHSH and CDR2 is LQKENI. The CDR3 DNA reads as TGTGCCAGCTCACCAAGATTAATGACAATCTATGGCTACACCTTC. It is translated as CASSPRLMTIYGYTF.

Comments on this clonotype: Since a far larger clone is one base different, this is likely a read error. The V gene is TRBV7-3, the J gene TRBJ2-2; D may be TRBD1 (5 bases). The length of the CDR3 is 15 residues. Looked up from germline, CDR1 is SGHTA and CDR2 is FQGTGA. For the CDR3, the DNA is TGTGCCAGCAGCTTATCCAGGGCGAACACCGGGCAGCTGTTTTTT. Its translation is CASSLSRANTGQLFF.

Turning to this clonotype: This may be a read error, as it is one base from a much larger clone. V usage is TRBV7-6 and J usage is TRBJ2-3; no reliable D call. Germline-derived CDR1 and CDR2 are SGHVS and FNYEAQ. Trimming pared 1 base from V and 2 bases from J, leaving 7 bases between. The CDR3 length is 14 residues. DNA for the CDR3: TGTGCCAGCAGCTTAGGTGCAATCACAGATACGCAGTATTTT. This translates into CASSLGAITDTQYF.

Many counts were recorded for this clonotype. This chain connects TRBV19 to TRBJ2-5, with TRBD2 as a possible D gene (6 bases). Trimming pared 1 base from V and 5 bases from J, leaving 17 bases between. CDR3 size: 16 residues. CDR1 is LNHDA, CDR2 SQIVND, per germline (reference sequence). The CDR3 spells CASSIGRLVALETQYF. The CDR3 DNA reads TGTGCCAGTAGTATAGGGCGACTAGTCGCGTTGGAGACCCAGTACTTC.

This CDR3 reads CASSQDGTSGSYEQYF. In DNA, the CDR3 is TGTGCCAGCAGCCAAGATGGGACTAGCGGGAGCTACGAGCAGTACTTC. The V gene is TRBV4-2, the J gene TRBJ2-7; 14 bases match TRBD2. There are 16 residues in the CDR3. Germline V CDR1 and CDR2: LGHNA, YNFKEQ. The trim removed 0 bases at V and 3 bases at J, leaving 1 base unmatched.

Worth noting for this clonotype: A read error is possible here, since a much larger clone lies one base away. Likely a read error: the CDR3 ends without its conserved phenylalanine or tryptophan. The chain couples TRBV29-1 to TRBJ2-3; D unresolved. This CDR3 spans 12 amino acids. V was clipped by 7 bases and J by 2 bases, with 10 bases between them. Germline loops: CDR1 SQVTM, CDR2 ANQGSEA. CDR3 sequence reads: CSATDVTDTQYL. In DNA form, the CDR3 reads TGCAGCGCCACCGACGTCACAGATACGCAGTATCTT.

This clonotype was recorded many times. The V call is TRBV7-8, the J call TRBJ1-1, with no clear D. The CDR3 consists of 15 residues. Trimming took 1 base from V and 0 from J, leaving 9 bases between them. Germline CDR1 reads SGHVS; CDR2 reads FQNEAQ. The chain's CDR3 is CASSLDPAMNTEAFF. The CDR3 DNA sequence: TGTGCCAGCAGCTTAGACCCAGCCATGAACACTGAAGCTTTCTTT.

Remarks on this clonotype: A single base separates this from a much larger clone, so it may be a read error. The rearrangement uses TRBV20-1 and TRBJ1-2; D might be TRBD1 (6 bases). Germline CDR1 and CDR2: DFQATT and SNEGSKA (reference sequence). CDR3 length: 13 amino acids. The CDR3 loop reads CSARDSSTYCYTF. DNA for the CDR3: TGCAGTGCTAGGGACAGCAGTACCTATTGCTACACCTTC.

Details on this clonotype: Only one base separates this from a far larger clonotype, so it likely reflects a read error. The V gene is TRBV6-4, the J gene TRBJ2-2, with 15 nucleotides matching TRBD2. J was trimmed by 6 bases and V by 6 bases; bases with no gene match: 8. The CDR3 length is 17 residues. Germline CDR1 and CDR2: MRHNA and SNTAGT. CDR3 in DNA: TGTGCCAGCAGGCCTAAAAGGACTAGCGGGGGGGCCGGGGAGCTGTTTTTT. Translated, it gives CASRPKRTSGGAGELFF.

Concerning this clonotype itself: An end of the junction does not agree with germline; a read error may underlie this. J is TRBJ2-7 and V is TRBV24-1; 7 nucleotides align to TRBD1. CDR1 is KGHDR and CDR2 is SFDVKD in the germline V gene. This CDR3 comprises 15 residues. CDR3 loop: CTTMTGQMGYYEQYF. For the CDR3, the DNA is TGTACCACCATGACGGGACAGATGGGCTATTACGAGCAGTACTTC.

The chain has TRBV28 and TRBJ2-7; possibly TRBD2 for D (6 bases). The CDR3 spans 14 residues. V was clipped by 7 bases and J by 1 base, with 14 bases between them. The germline CDR1 and CDR2 sequences are MDHEN and SYDVKM. The CDR3: CASTLGGSSYEQYF. The CDR3 DNA sequence: TGTGCCAGCACCCTCGGGGGAAGTTCCTACGAGCAGTACTTC.

Ten or more counts support this clonotype. This chain links TRBV5-5 with TRBJ1-1; D possibly corresponds to TRBD1 (6 bases). Germline CDR1 reads SGHKS; CDR2 reads YYEKEE (reference sequence). CDR3 length: 13 residues. Trimming pared 7 bases from V and 4 bases from J, leaving 14 bases between. The CDR3 DNA reads as TGTGCCAGCTCATACAGGGCCGGCACTGAAGCTTTCTTT. It specifies CASSYRAGTEAFF.

This clonotype was seen ten or more times. This rearrangement joins TRBV19 to TRBJ2-1, with 9 bases that match TRBD1. This CDR3 comprises 16 residues. CDR1 is LNHDA and CDR2 is SQIVND in the germline V gene (reference sequence). Trimming removed 5 bases from V and 6 bases from J; junction bases left unmatched: 11. The CDR3 spells CASSPRGTGFSNEQFF. The CDR3 DNA sequence: TGTGCCAGTAGTCCGCGAGGGACAGGGTTTAGCAATGAGCAGTTCTTC.

This clonotype is termed medium-sized. This chain joins TRBV19 and TRBJ1-2, with D unresolved. The CDR3 is 14 residues long. V dropped 7 bases and J dropped 4 bases, with 16 bases sitting between them. Per the germline V gene, CDR1 is LNHDA and CDR2 is SQIVND (reference sequence). As DNA, the CDR3 is TGTGCCAGTATCCCCTCGGCAGGCAGCTATGGCTACACCTTC. Its translation is CASIPSAGSYGYTF.

In this sample, this clonotype turned up a few times. A far bigger clonotype differs at one base, so this is likely a read error. The chain couples TRBV6-9 to TRBJ2-7; 8 bases map to TRBD1. Germline CDR1 reads MNHGY; CDR2 reads SVAAGI. The trim removed 2 bases at V and 7 bases at J, leaving 4 bases unmatched. The CDR3 has 13 amino acids. CDR3 in DNA: TGTGCCAGCAGTTATGGCAGGGGGCGGGAGCAGTACTTC. This gives the protein CASSYGRGREQYF.